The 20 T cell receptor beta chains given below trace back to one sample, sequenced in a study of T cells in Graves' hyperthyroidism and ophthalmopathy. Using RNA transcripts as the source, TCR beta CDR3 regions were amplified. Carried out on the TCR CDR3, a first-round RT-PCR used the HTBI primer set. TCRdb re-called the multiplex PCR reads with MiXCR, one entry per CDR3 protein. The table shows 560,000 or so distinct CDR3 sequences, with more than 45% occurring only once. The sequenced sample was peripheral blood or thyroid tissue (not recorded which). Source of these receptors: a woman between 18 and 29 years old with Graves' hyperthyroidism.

The DNA of the CDR3 is TGCGCCAGCAGCTTGCTTACAGGGGGAGGGGACACTGAAGCTTTCTTT. Translating it yields CASSLLTGGGDTEAFF. V gene TRBV5-1 combines with J gene TRBJ1-1, with 8 bases that match TRBD1. The CDR3 sequence is 16 residues long. The ends lost 1 base at V and 3 bases at J; junction bases unmatched: 8. Germline CDR1 and CDR2: SGHRS and YFSETQ.

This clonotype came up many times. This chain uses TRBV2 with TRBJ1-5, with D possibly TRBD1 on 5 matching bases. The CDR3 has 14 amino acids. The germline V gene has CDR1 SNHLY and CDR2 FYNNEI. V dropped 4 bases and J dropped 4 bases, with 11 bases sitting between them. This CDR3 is CASSGDGANQPQHF. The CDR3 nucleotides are TGTGCCAGCAGTGGGGACGGAGCTAATCAGCCCCAGCATTTT.

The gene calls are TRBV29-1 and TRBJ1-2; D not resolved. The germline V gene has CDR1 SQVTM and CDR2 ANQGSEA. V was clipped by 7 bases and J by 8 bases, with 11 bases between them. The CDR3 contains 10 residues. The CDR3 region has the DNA TGCAGCGCCATTCTTCGGGGCTACACCTTC. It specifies CSAILRGYTF.

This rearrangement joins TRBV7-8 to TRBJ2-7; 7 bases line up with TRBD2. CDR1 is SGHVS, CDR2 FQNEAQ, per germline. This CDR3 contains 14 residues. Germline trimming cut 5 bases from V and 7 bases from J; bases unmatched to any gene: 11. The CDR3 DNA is TGTGCCAGCAGCCGAATCGCTAGCGGTCGGGAGCAGTACTTC. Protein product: CASSRIASGREQYF.

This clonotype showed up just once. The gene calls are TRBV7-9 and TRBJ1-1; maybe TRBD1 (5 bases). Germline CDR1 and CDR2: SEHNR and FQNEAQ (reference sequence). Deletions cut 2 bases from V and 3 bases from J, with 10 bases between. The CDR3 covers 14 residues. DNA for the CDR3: TGTGCCAGCAGCTTAATCAGGGAGGACACTGAAGCTTTCTTT. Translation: CASSLIREDTEAFF.

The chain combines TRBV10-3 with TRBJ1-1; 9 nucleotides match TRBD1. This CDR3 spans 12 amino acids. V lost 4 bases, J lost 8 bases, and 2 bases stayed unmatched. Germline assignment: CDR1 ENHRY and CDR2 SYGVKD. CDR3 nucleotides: TGTGCCATCAGTGGAGGACAGGGGGAAGCTTTCTTT. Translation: CAISGGQGEAFF.

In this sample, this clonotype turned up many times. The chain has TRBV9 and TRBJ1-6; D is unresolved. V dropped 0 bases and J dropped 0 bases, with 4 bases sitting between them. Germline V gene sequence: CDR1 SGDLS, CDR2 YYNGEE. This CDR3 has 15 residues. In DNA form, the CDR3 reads TGTGCCAGCAGCGTAGACAGCTCCTATAATTCACCCCTCCACTTT. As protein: CASSVDSSYNSPLHF.

In nucleotides, the CDR3 is TGCAGCGTTGAATCACAGCCCCAGCATTTT. Protein sequence: CSVESQPQHF. The V gene is TRBV29-1, the J gene TRBJ1-5; D call uncertain. CDR1 SQVTM and CDR2 ANQGSEA come from the germline V gene. Deletions cut 2 bases from V and 7 bases from J, with 3 bases between. This CDR3 contains 10 residues.

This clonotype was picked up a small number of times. The CDR3 region is CASRSGLPYEQYF. As DNA, the CDR3 is TGTGCCAGCAGATCGGGACTCCCCTACGAGCAGTACTTC. J is TRBJ2-7 and V is TRBV6-1; tentatively, D is TRBD2 (6 bases). Germline CDR1 reads MNHNS; CDR2 reads SASEGT. V was cut by 6 bases and J by 2 bases, with 11 bases left in between. The CDR3 extends over 13 amino acids.

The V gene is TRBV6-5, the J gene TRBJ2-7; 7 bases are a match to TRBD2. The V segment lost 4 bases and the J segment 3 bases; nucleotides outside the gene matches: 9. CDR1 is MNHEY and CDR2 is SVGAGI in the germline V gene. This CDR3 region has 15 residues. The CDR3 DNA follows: TGTGCCAGCAGTTCAGCGGGACCTCATCTCTACGAGCAGTACTTC. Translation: CASSSAGPHLYEQYF.

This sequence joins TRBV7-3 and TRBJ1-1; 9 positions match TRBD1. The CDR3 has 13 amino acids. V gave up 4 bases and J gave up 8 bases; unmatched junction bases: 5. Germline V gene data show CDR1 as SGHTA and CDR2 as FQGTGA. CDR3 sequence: CASSSDDRGEAFF. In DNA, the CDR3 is TGTGCCAGCAGCTCTGATGACAGGGGGGAAGCTTTCTTT.

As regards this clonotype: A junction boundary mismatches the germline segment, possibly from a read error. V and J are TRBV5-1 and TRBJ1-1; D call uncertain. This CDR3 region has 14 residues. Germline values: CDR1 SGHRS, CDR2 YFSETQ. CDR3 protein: CVSSLDGENTEAFF. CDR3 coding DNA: TGCGTCAGCAGCTTGGACGGAGAGAACACTGAAGCTTTCTTT.

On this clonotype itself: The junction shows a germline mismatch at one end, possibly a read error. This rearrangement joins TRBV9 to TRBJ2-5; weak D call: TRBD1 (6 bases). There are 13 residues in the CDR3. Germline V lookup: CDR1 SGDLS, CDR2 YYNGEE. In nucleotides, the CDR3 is TGTGCCAGCAGCGTAGGGACAGAAGAGGCCCAGTACTTC. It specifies CASSVGTEEAQYF.

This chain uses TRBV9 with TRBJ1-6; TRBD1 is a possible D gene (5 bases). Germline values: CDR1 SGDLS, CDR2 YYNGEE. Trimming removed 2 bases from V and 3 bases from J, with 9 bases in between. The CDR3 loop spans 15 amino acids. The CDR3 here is CASSVGPLYNSPLHF. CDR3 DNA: TGTGCCAGCAGCGTGGGGCCTCTCTATAATTCACCCCTCCACTTT.

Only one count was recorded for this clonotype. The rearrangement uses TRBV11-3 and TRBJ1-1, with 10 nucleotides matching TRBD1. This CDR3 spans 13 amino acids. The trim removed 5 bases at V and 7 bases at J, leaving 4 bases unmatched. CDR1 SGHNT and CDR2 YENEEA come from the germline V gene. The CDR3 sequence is CASSGDRGLEAFF. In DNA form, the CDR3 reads TGTGCCAGCAGCGGGGACAGGGGCCTTGAAGCTTTCTTT.

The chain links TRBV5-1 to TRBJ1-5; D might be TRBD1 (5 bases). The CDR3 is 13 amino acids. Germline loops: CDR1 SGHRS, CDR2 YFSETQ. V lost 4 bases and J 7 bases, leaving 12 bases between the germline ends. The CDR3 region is CASSMGGSQPQHF. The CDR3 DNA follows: TGCGCCAGCAGCATGGGGGGGTCCCAGCCCCAGCATTTT.

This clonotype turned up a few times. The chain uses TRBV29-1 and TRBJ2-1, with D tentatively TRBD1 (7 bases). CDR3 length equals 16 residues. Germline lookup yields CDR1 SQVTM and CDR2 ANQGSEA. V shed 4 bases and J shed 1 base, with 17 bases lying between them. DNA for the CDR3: TGCAGCGTTGCGGGAGTAGGGGGCAAGTCCTACAATGAGCAGTTCTTC. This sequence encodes CSVAGVGGKSYNEQFF.

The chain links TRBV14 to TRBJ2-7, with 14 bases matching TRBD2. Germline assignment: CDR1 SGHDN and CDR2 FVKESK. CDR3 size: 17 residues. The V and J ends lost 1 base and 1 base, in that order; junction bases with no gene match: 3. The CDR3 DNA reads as TGTGCCAGCAGCCAAGCGGGACTAGCGGGAGTTTCCTACGAGCAGTACTTC. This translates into CASSQAGLAGVSYEQYF.

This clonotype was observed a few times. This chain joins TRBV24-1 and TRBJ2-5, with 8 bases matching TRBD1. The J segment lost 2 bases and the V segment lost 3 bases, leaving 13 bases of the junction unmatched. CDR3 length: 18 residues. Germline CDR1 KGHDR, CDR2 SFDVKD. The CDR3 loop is CATSDRQGANERQETQYF. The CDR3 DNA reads TGTGCCACCAGTGATAGGCAGGGGGCGAACGAGCGGCAAGAGACCCAGTACTTC.

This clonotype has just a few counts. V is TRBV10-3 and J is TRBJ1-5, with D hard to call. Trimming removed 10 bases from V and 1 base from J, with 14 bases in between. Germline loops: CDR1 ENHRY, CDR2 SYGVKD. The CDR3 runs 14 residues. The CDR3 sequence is CASEPDSSNQPQHF. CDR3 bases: TGTGCCAGCGAGCCAGATTCAAGCAATCAGCCCCAGCATTTT.